This T cell receptor (beta chain) was sequenced during a study of blood T cell repertoires in COVID-19. About the research overall: The samples span acute and convalescent COVID-19 from the United States, Italy and Spain. In each case, the material was cDNA or gDNA derived from T cells, B-cell-depleted T cells, or PBMCs.

Original data processing: Scientists estimated how many nucleated cells there were by amplifying reference gene primers. Assay: immunoSEQ multiplex PCR; the TCRdb copy retains only in-frame clones and omits some. That table supplies the V and J calls and clone size; D and trimming were determined from the DNA. The sample lists nearly 95,000 clones, about nine tenths occurring once. The V and J ends lost 4 bases and 6 bases respectively, with 18 bases between them. The CDR3 contains 15 residues. From germline, CDR1 is LGHNA and CDR2 YSLEER. This TCR was sampled from a woman older than 75 with acute or convalescent COVID-19. The genes are TRBV4-3 and TRBJ1-2; D uncertain. The sequencing input was peripheral blood. CDR3 sequence reads: CASSLDLRGRDGYTF. Written as DNA, the CDR3 is TGCGCCAGCAGCCTCGACCTGCGCGGTCGAGATGGCTACACCTTC.